The 13 T cell receptor beta chains below come from one sample, sequenced in a study of blood T cell repertoires in COVID-19. Data came from immunoSEQ multiplex PCR; TCRdb stores just in-frame clones and leaves some out. The sample consists of 90,000 to 150,000 clones, roughly 87% of them appearing once. The sample taken for sequencing was peripheral blood. These receptors originate from a man older than 75 with acute or convalescent COVID-19.

The genes are TRBV10-3 and TRBJ2-2; D possibly corresponds to TRBD2 (5 bases). The CDR3 has 16 amino acids. The germline V and J ends were trimmed by 10 bases and 0 bases, with 18 bases remaining between them. Germline V gene data show CDR1 as ENHRY and CDR2 as SYGVKD. The chain's CDR3 is CATHPGAGSNTGELFF. CDR3 DNA sequence: TGTGCCACCCACCCCGGCGCGGGTTCGAACACCGGGGAGCTGTTTTTT.

The J gene is TRBJ2-2, the V gene TRBV7-2; D unclear. From germline, CDR1 is SGHTA and CDR2 FQGNSA. The CDR3 runs to 15 residues. Trimming removed 0 bases from V and 4 bases from J, with 9 bases in between. The DNA of the CDR3 is TGTGCCAGCAGCTTAGCGGAAGCGCGCACCGGGGAGCTGTTTTTT. Translating it yields CASSLAEARTGELFF.

The chain combines TRBV6-5 with TRBJ1-2; 8 positions match TRBD1. Germline V gene data show CDR1 as MNHEY and CDR2 as SVGAGI. This CDR3 has 14 amino acids. Losses at the gene ends were 10 bases for V and 8 bases for J; bases not matched to a gene: 15. CDR3 nucleotides: TGTGCCACCAGCAATCCAACAGGGGGATTCGGCTACACCTTC. Translation gives CATSNPTGGFGYTF.

The rearrangement joins TRBV5-4 to TRBJ1-2; possible D gene TRBD1, 6 bases. Germline assignment: CDR1 SGHNT and CDR2 YYREEE (reference sequence). The V and J ends lost 4 bases and 2 bases respectively, with 9 bases between them. The CDR3 consists of 13 residues. CDR3 nucleotides: TGTGCCAGCAGCCAAACAGGGAACTATGGCTACACCTTC. Encoded protein: CASSQTGNYGYTF.

This chain uses TRBV6-1 with TRBJ1-2, with unresolved D. The CDR3 totals 16 residues. V was pared by 4 bases and J by 5 bases, with 20 bases between. The germline gives CDR1 MNHNS, CDR2 SASEGT. The CDR3 reads CASSGEIGIGNYGYTF. CDR3 in DNA: TGTGCCAGCAGTGGGGAGATTGGGATTGGGAATTATGGCTACACCTTC.

J is TRBJ1-5 and V is TRBV6-2 or TRBV6-3; D remains unclear. This CDR3 comprises 18 residues. In germline, CDR1 is MNHEY, CDR2 SVGEGT. V shed 0 bases and J shed 2 bases, with 17 bases lying between them. CDR3 loop: CASSYSIVRGVGNQPQHF. The CDR3 DNA reads TGTGCCAGCAGTTACTCGATTGTGCGGGGAGTTGGCAATCAGCCCCAGCATTTT.

The J gene is TRBJ1-2, the V gene TRBV18, with D hard to call. The CDR3 is 15 amino acids. CDR1 is KGHSH and CDR2 is LQKENI in the germline V gene. Trimming removed 2 bases at V and 4 bases at J, with 14 bases between. The DNA of the CDR3 is TGTGCCAGCTCACCATCCAGCGCCGGCGGCTATGGCTACACCTTC. Its protein is CASSPSSAGGYGYTF.

This chain links TRBV5-5 with TRBJ1-5; 9 bases align to TRBD1. This CDR3 contains 15 residues. After removal of 1 base from V and 8 bases from J, the junction contained 7 bases not matched to a gene. Germline V gene lookup returns CDR1 SGHKS and CDR2 YYEKEE (reference sequence). CDR3 residues: CASSLYGTGTKPQHF. The CDR3, as DNA: TGTGCCAGCAGCTTGTACGGGACAGGGACGAAGCCCCAGCATTTT.

The CDR3, as DNA: TGTGCCAGTAGTAAGACAGGGGACTATGGCTACACCTTC. Translated: CASSKTGDYGYTF. This sequence joins TRBV19 and TRBJ1-2; 8 bases fit TRBD1. The CDR3 totals 13 residues. J was trimmed by 3 bases and V by 4 bases; bases with no gene match: 1. Per germline, CDR1 LNHDA and CDR2 SQIVND (reference sequence).

V and J are TRBV11-2 and TRBJ1-2, with a weak D call TRBD1 (6 bases). This CDR3 spans 15 amino acids. Germline V CDR1 and CDR2: SGHAT, FQNNGV. The V gene lost 1 base and the J gene lost 5 bases, with 14 bases spanning the gap. CDR3 loop: CASSLARGGGYGYTF. The DNA of the CDR3 is TGTGCCAGCAGCTTAGCCCGAGGGGGGGGATATGGCTACACCTTC.

The V gene is TRBV18, the J gene TRBJ2-3; D is unresolved. Trimming pared 3 bases from V and 0 bases from J, leaving 16 bases between. This CDR3 has 17 amino acids. Germline CDR1 and CDR2: KGHSH and LQKENI. CDR3 sequence reads: CASSPQTQATSTDTQYF. The CDR3 DNA reads as TGTGCCAGCTCACCTCAAACGCAAGCAACTAGCACAGATACGCAGTATTTT.

The genes are TRBV11-2 and TRBJ1-2; D not certain. V lost 6 bases and J lost 7, with 12 bases in between. CDR3 size: 12 residues. The germline CDR1 and CDR2 sequences are SGHAT and FQNNGV. This CDR3 reads CASSQPGGGYTF. In nucleotides, the CDR3 is TGTGCCAGCAGTCAGCCAGGTGGTGGCTACACCTTC.

The chain joins TRBV6-5 to TRBJ1-5; 8 nucleotides match TRBD1. Germline CDR1 reads MNHEY; CDR2 reads SVGAGI. The length of the CDR3 is 14 residues. The V segment lost 10 bases and the J segment 0 bases; nucleotides outside the gene matches: 5. CDR3 bases: TGTGCCACAGGGGGCAGGTATAGCAATCAGCCCCAGCATTTT. Translating gives CATGGRYSNQPQHF.